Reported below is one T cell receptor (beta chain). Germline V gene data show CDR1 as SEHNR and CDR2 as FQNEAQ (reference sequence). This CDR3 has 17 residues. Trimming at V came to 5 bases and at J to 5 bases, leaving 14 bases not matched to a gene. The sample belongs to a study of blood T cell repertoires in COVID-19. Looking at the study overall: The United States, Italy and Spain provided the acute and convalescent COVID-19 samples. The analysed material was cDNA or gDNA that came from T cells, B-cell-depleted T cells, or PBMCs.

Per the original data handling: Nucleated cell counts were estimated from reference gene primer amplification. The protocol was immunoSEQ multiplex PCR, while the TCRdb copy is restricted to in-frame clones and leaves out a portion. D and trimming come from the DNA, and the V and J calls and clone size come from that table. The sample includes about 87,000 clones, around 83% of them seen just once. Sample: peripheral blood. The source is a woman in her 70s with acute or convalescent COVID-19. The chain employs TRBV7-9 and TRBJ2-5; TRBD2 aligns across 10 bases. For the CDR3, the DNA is TGTGCCAGCAGCCCCCGAAAAAGCGGGGGGGCCTATGAGACCCAGTACTTC. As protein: CASSPRKSGGAYETQYF.